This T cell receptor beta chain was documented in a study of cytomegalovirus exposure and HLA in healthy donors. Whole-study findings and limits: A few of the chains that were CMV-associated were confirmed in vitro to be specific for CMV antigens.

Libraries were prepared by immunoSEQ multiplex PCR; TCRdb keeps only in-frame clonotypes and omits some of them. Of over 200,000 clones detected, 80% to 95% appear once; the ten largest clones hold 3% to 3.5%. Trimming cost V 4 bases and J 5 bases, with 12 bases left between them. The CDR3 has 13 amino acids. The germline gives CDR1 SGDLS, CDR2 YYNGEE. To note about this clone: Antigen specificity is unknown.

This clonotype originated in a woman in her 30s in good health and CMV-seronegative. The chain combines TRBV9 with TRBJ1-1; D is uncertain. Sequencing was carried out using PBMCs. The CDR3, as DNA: TGTGCCAGCAGCTCCCGAACGGGAACTGAAGCTTTCTTT. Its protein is CASSSRTGTEAFF.